This T cell receptor (beta chain) was recovered during a study of blood T cell repertoires in COVID-19. Study as a whole: The study drew acute and convalescent COVID-19 samples from the United States, Italy and Spain. Sample material is recorded as cDNA or gDNA derived from T cells, B-cell-depleted T cells, or PBMCs.

This CDR3 region has 16 residues. Trimming left V 5 bases short and J 10 bases short, with 24 bases between. From germline, CDR1 is SEHNR and CDR2 FQNEAQ (reference sequence). Original data processing: Reference gene primer amplification gave estimated nucleated cell counts. Data came from immunoSEQ multiplex PCR; TCRdb stores just in-frame clones and leaves some out. V, J and clone size were drawn from that table, and D and trimming were deduced from the DNA. The sample gives 53,000 or so clones, about 86% of which show up once; 10% to 15% is in the top ten. The material sequenced was peripheral blood. The chain links TRBV7-9 to TRBJ2-1; D is perhaps TRBD2 (6 bases). The receptor was derived from a man between 65 and 80 years old with active COVID-19. Written as DNA, the CDR3 is TGTGCCAGCAGCCCCAGGCCGAGACTAGAGGTCTTAGAGCAGTTCTTC. Amino acid sequence: CASSPRPRLEVLEQFF.